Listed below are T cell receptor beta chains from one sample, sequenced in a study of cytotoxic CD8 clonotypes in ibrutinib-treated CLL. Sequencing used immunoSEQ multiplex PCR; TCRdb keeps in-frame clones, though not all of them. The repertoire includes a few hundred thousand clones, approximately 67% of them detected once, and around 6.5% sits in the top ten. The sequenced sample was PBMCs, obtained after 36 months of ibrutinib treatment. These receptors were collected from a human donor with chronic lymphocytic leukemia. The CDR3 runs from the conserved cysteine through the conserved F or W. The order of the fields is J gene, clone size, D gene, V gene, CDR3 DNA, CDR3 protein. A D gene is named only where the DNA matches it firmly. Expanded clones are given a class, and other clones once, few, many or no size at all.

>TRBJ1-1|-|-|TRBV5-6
TGTGCCAGCAGCTTCGGTGGCAGCCATCCTGAAGCTTTCTTT
CASSFGGSHPEAFF
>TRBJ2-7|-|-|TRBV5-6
TGTGCCAGCAGCGACGGGGGGACAATGGATTTCTACGAGCAGTACTTC
CASSDGGTMDFYEQYF
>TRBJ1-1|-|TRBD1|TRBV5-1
TGCGCCAGCAGCCTGGGACAGGTTTCAACTGAAGCTTTCTTT
CASSLGQVSTEAFF
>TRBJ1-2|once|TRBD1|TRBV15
TGTGCCACCAGCAGGCAAACAGGGGGGAAGTATGGCTACACCTTC
CATSRQTGGKYGYTF
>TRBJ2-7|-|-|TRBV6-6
TGTGCCAGCAGTGGGCTAGCTACCGCAACCTACGAGCAGTACTTC
CASSGLATATYEQYF
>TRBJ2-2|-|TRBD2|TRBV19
TGTGCCAGTAGCCTTGGACTAGTCGCCGGGGAGCTGTTTTTT
CASSLGLVAGELFF
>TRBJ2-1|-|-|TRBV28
TGTGCCAGCAGTTTCCCTTCAGGGAATGAGCAGTTCTTC
CASSFPSGNEQFF
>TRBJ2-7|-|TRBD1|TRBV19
TGTGCCAGTAGTATTCGGGACAGGACACACGAGCAGTACTTC
CASSIRDRTHEQYF
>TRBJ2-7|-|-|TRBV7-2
TGTGCCAGCAGCTTAGATACAGAGAGCTCCTACGAGCAGTACTTC
CASSLDTESSYEQYF
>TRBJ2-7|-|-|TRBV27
TGTGCCAGCAGTCAAGGACTGTTTAAGTACTTC
CASSQGLFKYF
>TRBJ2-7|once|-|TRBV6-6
TGTGCCAGCAGTTGGACGATTAACGAGCAGTACTTC
CASSWTINEQYF
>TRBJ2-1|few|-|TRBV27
TGTGCCAGCAGTTTTAGGCCGGACGGCTACAATGAGCAGTTCTTC
CASSFRPDGYNEQFF
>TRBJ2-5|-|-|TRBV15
TGTGCCACCAGTGAGGGTCAAGAGACCCAGTACTTC
CATSEGQETQYF
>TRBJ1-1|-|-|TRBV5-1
TGCGCCAGCAGCTTGCCTTGGACCCACCCCGGGGTGAACACTGAAGCTTTCTTT
CASSLPWTHPGVNTEAFF
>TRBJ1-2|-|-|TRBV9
TGTGCCAGCAGCGTAGGTGGGGCAGGAGCTAACTATGGCTACACCTTC
CASSVGGAGANYGYTF
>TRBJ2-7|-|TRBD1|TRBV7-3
TGTGCCAGCAGCTGGGACAGGGTATCCGAGCAGTACTTC
CASSWDRVSEQYF
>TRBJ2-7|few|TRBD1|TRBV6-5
TGTGCCAGCAGCAAGGGACAGGAGTCCTACGAGCAGTACTTC
CASSKGQESYEQYF
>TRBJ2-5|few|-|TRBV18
TGTGCCAGCTCACCGGGGGTAACCCAGTACTTC
CASSPGVTQYF
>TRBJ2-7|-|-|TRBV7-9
TGTGCCAGCAGCTTAGGACTGGGACCCCTTAACTTC
CASSLGLGPLNF
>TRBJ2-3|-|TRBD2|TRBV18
TGTGCCAGCTCACGAGGACTAGCGGGAGCCCCAGATACGCAGTATTTT
CASSRGLAGAPDTQYF
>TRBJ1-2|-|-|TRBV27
TGTGCCAGCAGTTTATCGATAAAGGGGGACTACACCTTC
CASSLSIKGDYTF
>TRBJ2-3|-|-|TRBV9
TGTGCCAGCAGCGTAGGGCAGGCGAGCACAGATACGCAGTATTTT
CASSVGQASTDTQYF
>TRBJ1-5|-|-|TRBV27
TGTGCCAGCAGACGGACGGGGAATAGCAATCAGCCCCAGCATTTT
CASRRTGNSNQPQHF
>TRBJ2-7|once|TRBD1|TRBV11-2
TGTGCCAGCACCAATAGCCCTGAGACAGGGAGTGTCCAGTACTTC
CASTNSPETGSVQYF
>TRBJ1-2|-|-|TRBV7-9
TGTGCCAGCAGCTTAGAGGGGGACTATGGCTACACCTTC
CASSLEGDYGYTF
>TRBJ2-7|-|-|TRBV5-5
TGTGCCAGCAGCCCCACGGACGGATCCTACGAGCAGTACTTC
CASSPTDGSYEQYF
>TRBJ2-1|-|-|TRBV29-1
TGCAGCGCCCTAACCCAGGGGTCACAGTTCTTC
CSALTQGSQFF
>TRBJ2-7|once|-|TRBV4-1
TGCGCCAGCAGCCATCTTAGGGACCCCTACGAGCAGTACTTC
CASSHLRDPYEQYF
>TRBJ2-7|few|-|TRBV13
TGTGCCAGCAGCTTATTACCCTACGAGCAGTACTTC
CASSLLPYEQYF
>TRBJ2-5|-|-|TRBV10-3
TGTGCCATCAGTGAGTTAGGGGCCAAAGAGACCCAGTACTTC
CAISELGAKETQYF
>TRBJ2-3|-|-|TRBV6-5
TGTGCCAGCAGGGTCAGGGGACACACAGATACGCAGTATTTT
CASRVRGHTDTQYF
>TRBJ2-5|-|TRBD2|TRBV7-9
TGTGCCAGCAGCTATTACATGGGACTAGCGGGGTCGGAGACCCAGTACTTC
CASSYYMGLAGSETQYF
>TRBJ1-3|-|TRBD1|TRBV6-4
TGTGCCAGCAGTTCGAACGGACAGGGATCCTCTGGAAACACCATATATTTT
CASSSNGQGSSGNTIYF